These 22 T cell receptor beta chains were sequenced from one sample in a study of CD8+ T cells in alopecia areata. Sequencing relied on a cDNA template that was reverse transcribed from extracted RNA. Sequencing was performed with immunoSEQ multiplex PCR; in TCRdb, only in-frame clones are kept and a portion is missing. Here the sample spans more than 200,000 clones, about 40% being singletons. Treatment defined: oral pan-JAK inhibitor, 5-10 mg twice daily. This sample comprised CD4+ T cells sorted from blood, obtained at roughly week 36, from a patient treated with tofacitinib. These receptors were obtained from a human donor with alopecia areata.

V and J are TRBV15 and TRBJ2-4; D call uncertain. Between the trimmed V and J ends, which lost 4 bases and 0 bases, there was a span of 16 bases. The CDR3 contains 17 residues. CDR1 and CDR2 from the germline V gene are LNHNV and YYDKDF (reference sequence). CDR3 DNA: TGTGCCACCAGCAAGGAACCCCCGGCCGGAGCCAAAAACATTCAGTACTTC. Translating gives CATSKEPPAGAKNIQYF.

This clone has more than one count but fewer than ten. J is TRBJ2-4 and V is TRBV5-1; 9 bases are a match to TRBD1. Unmatched junction bases numbered 6, after V lost 4 bases and J lost 4 bases. The length of the CDR3 is 15 residues. CDR1 SGHRS and CDR2 YFSETQ come from the germline V gene. In DNA form, the CDR3 reads TGCGCCAGCAGCAAAGAGACAGGGGGAAAAAACATTCAGTACTTC. Translation gives CASSKETGGKNIQYF.

This clone was observed a handful of times. The chain recombines TRBV28 with TRBJ2-4; D is unclear. Germline CDR1 is MDHEN and CDR2 is SYDVKM. The CDR3 is made up of 14 amino acids. The ends were cut back, 6 bases at V and 6 bases at J, with 15 bases in the middle. As DNA, the CDR3 is TGTGCCAGCAGGAGTTCAAACAGAGGAAACATTCAGTACTTC. Amino acid sequence: CASRSSNRGNIQYF.

CDR3 amino acids: CSVVHALSQETQYF. The CDR3 coding sequence is TGCAGCGTTGTACACGCATTGTCTCAAGAGACCCAGTACTTC. This chain joins TRBV29-1 and TRBJ2-5; unclear D gene. Deletions cut 4 bases from V and 2 bases from J, with 14 bases between. Per germline, CDR1 SQVTM and CDR2 ANQGSEA. This CDR3 contains 14 residues.

In its sample, this clone was seen a few times. This rearrangement joins TRBV29-1 to TRBJ2-3, with 7 bases identical to TRBD1. This CDR3 is built from 13 residues. Germline values: CDR1 SQVTM, CDR2 ANQGSEA. Trimming cost V 5 bases and J 3 bases; bases outside gene matches: 5. Here the CDR3 reads CSVRTGSTDTQYF. In DNA form, the CDR3 reads TGCAGCGTTAGGACAGGTTCAACAGATACGCAGTATTTT.

The chain combines TRBV9 with TRBJ2-7; 12 positions match TRBD2. Germline assignment: CDR1 SGDLS and CDR2 YYNGEE. This CDR3 has 15 amino acids. Germline trimming cut 0 bases from V and 3 bases from J; bases unmatched to any gene: 1. This chain's CDR3 is CASSVGTSGIYEQYF. The CDR3 nucleotides are TGTGCCAGCAGCGTAGGGACTAGCGGGATCTACGAGCAGTACTTC. Combining the CDR3 with reference TRBV9 and TRBJ2-7 gives the whole variable domain DSGVTQTPKHLITATGQRVTLRCSPRSGDLSVYWYQQSLDQGLQFLIQYYNGEERAKGNILERFSAQQFPDLHSELNLSSLELGDSALYFCASSVGTSGIYEQYFGPGTRLTVT.

The chain has TRBV6-1 and TRBJ2-3, with D maybe TRBD1 (6 bases). CDR1 MNHNS and CDR2 SASEGT come from the germline V gene. This CDR3 contains 12 residues. V lost 2 bases and J 13 bases, leaving 13 bases between the germline ends. In DNA, the CDR3 is TGTGCCAGCAGTGAATGGGACACTGGAAAGTATTTT. It encodes CASSEWDTGKYF.

The chain uses TRBV4-2 and TRBJ2-3; 8 nucleotides match TRBD2. This CDR3 contains 15 residues. Looked up from germline, CDR1 is LGHNA and CDR2 is YNFKEQ. V was clipped by 1 base and J by 3 bases; unmatched bases: 3. CDR3 sequence reads: CASSQAQRETDTQYF. Written as DNA, the CDR3 is TGTGCCAGCAGCCAAGCTCAGCGGGAGACAGATACGCAGTATTTT.

This clone was seen only a few times. This chain uses TRBV25-1 with TRBJ2-2; TRBD1 aligns across 8 bases. Germline V gene lookup returns CDR1 MGHDK and CDR2 SYGVNS. V lost 7 bases and J lost 1; bases outside the gene matches: 2. The CDR3 extends over 14 amino acids. This CDR3 is CASTGTGNTGELFF. The CDR3 nucleotides are TGTGCCAGCACTGGGACAGGGAACACCGGGGAGCTGTTTTTT.

In its sample, this clone was seen once. The rearrangement joins TRBV10-2 to TRBJ2-7; TRBD1 matches 7 bases. Germline CDR1 reads WSHSY; CDR2 reads SAAADI. V lost 6 bases and J lost 0; bases outside the gene matches: 5. CDR3 size: 14 residues. The CDR3 is CASRTTGSSYEQYF. The CDR3 DNA is TGCGCCAGCAGAACGACAGGGAGCTCCTACGAGCAGTACTTC.

V gene TRBV18 combines with J gene TRBJ2-7, with 9 bases identical to TRBD1. This CDR3 contains 15 residues. Germline V CDR1 and CDR2: KGHSH, LQKENI. V dropped 0 bases and J dropped 2; count of bases not matched to a gene: 2. This chain's CDR3 is CASSPPRQGAYEQYF. CDR3 DNA sequence: TGTGCCAGCTCACCACCGAGACAGGGGGCCTACGAGCAGTACTTC.

The gene calls are TRBV30 and TRBJ2-6; 7 bases align to TRBD2. The length of the CDR3 is 15 residues. Germline CDR1 GTSNPN, CDR2 SVGIG (reference sequence). The CDR3 loop reads CAHGEGISGANVLTF. The CDR3 DNA follows: TGTGCTCACGGGGAGGGTATCTCTGGGGCCAACGTCCTGACTTTC.

The J gene is TRBJ2-1, the V gene TRBV6-5, with unresolved D. Trimming took off 2 bases at V and 0 bases at J, with 8 bases between the two ends. CDR3 length: 15 residues. CDR1 is MNHEY, CDR2 SVGAGI, per germline. CDR3 region: CASSYRRFSYNEQFF. CDR3 DNA sequence: TGTGCCAGCAGTTACAGGCGATTCTCCTACAATGAGCAGTTCTTC.

On this clone itself: Other DNA sequences in the same sample also yield this CDR3. CDR3 sequence (DNA): TGTGCCTGGAGTGTTGGGGGGACCCAAGAGACCCAGTACTTC. It translates to CAWSVGGTQETQYF. The chain couples TRBV30 to TRBJ2-5, with a tentative D call TRBD2 (6 bases). Germline V gene sequence: CDR1 GTSNPN, CDR2 SVGIG (reference sequence). The CDR3 spans 14 residues. Trimming removed 0 bases from V and 1 base from J, with 9 bases in between.

V gene TRBV30 combines with J gene TRBJ1-2; TRBD1 aligns across 7 bases. V shed 3 bases, J shed 4 bases, and the junction held 5 bases outside the gene matches. Germline V gives CDR1 GTSNPN, CDR2 SVGIG (reference sequence). The CDR3 covers 13 residues. As DNA, the CDR3 is TGTGCCTGGAGCGAGGGACAGAGCTATGGCTACACCTTC. Amino acid sequence: CAWSEGQSYGYTF.

J is TRBJ2-1 and V is TRBV6-5; TRBD1 agrees at 9 bases. Looked up from germline, CDR1 is MNHEY and CDR2 is SVGAGI. V trimming: 0 bases; J trimming: 6 bases; junction bases outside the gene matches: 3. The length of the CDR3 is 15 residues. The CDR3 here is CASSYSPTGGNEQFF. As DNA, the CDR3 is TGTGCCAGCAGTTACTCCCCGACAGGGGGCAATGAGCAGTTCTTC.

This clone was counted a few times. The CDR3 coding sequence is TGTGCCTGGAGCGGGCGGGGGGATGAAAAACTGTTTTTT. It yields the protein CAWSGRGDEKLFF. The rearrangement links TRBV30 to TRBJ1-4; D may be TRBD1 (5 bases). Germline V gives CDR1 GTSNPN, CDR2 SVGIG (reference sequence). V lost 3 bases and J 6 bases, leaving 11 bases between the germline ends. This CDR3 contains 13 residues.

The chain is built from TRBV5-1 and TRBJ2-3; D gene uncertain. Germline lookup yields CDR1 SGHRS and CDR2 YFSETQ. The length of the CDR3 is 15 residues. V was clipped by 4 bases and J by 2 bases, with 14 bases between them. For the CDR3, the DNA is TGCGCCAGCAGCCCCAGCTCCGGGCCCACAGATACGCAGTATTTT. Translating it yields CASSPSSGPTDTQYF.

This clone was recorded only once. This chain uses TRBV4-2 with TRBJ2-7; a weak D match, TRBD2 (6 bases). The CDR3 runs 14 residues. Looked up from germline, CDR1 is LGHNA and CDR2 is YNFKEQ. V was trimmed by 5 bases and J by 0 bases, leaving 11 bases between them. The CDR3 nucleotides read TGTGCCAGCAGCGGCCGGGACTTCTCCTACGAGCAGTACTTC. It specifies CASSGRDFSYEQYF.

This rearrangement joins TRBV25-1 to TRBJ2-5; 11 bases line up with TRBD2. From germline, CDR1 is MGHDK and CDR2 SYGVNS. V gave up 4 bases and J gave up 1 base; unmatched junction bases: 5. The length of the CDR3 is 16 residues. CDR3 residues: CASSVLAGGLQETQYF. In nucleotides, the CDR3 is TGTGCCAGCAGTGTTCTAGCGGGAGGACTCCAAGAGACCCAGTACTTC.

This clone was detected a few times. J is TRBJ2-1 and V is TRBV19; 9 bases are a match to TRBD2. This CDR3 spans 16 amino acids. The ends lost 2 bases at V and 10 bases at J; junction bases unmatched: 12. Looked up from germline, CDR1 is LNHDA and CDR2 is SQIVND (reference sequence). The DNA of the CDR3 is TGTGCCAGTAGTATACTAGCGGGGCGAACTCCGGGCGAGCAGTTCTTC. It specifies CASSILAGRTPGEQFF.

J is TRBJ1-5 and V is TRBV7-6; D ambiguous. The germline V gene encodes CDR1 SGHVS and CDR2 FNYEAQ. The CDR3 consists of 16 residues. Trimming stripped 4 bases from V and 0 bases from J, with 13 bases between. CDR3 DNA sequence: TGTGCCAGCAGCTCAACCCAGATTTATAGCAATCAGCCCCAGCATTTT. Amino acids: CASSSTQIYSNQPQHF.